The 12 T cell receptor beta chains presented below share a single source sample, sequenced in a study of shared clonotypes between healthy human individuals. TCRdb keeps only in-frame clones here, not all; method: immunoSEQ multiplex PCR. The table shows roughly 1 million clones, with 75% to 85% occurring only once. Sequencing was done on a sample of memory CD4+ T cells from PBMCs. Subset meaning: CD45RA-negative fraction. The receptors were gathered from a man younger than 35 in good health. Some clones in this sample may be carry-over from other donors' samples.

This chain uses TRBV5-4 with TRBJ2-1; D possibly corresponds to TRBD2 (6 bases). The germline gives CDR1 SGHNT, CDR2 YYREEE (reference sequence). V was clipped by 4 bases and J by 0 bases, with 8 bases between them. The CDR3 runs to 14 residues. CDR3 sequence reads: CASSLALSYNEQFF. The CDR3 DNA follows: TGTGCCAGCAGCCTAGCGCTCTCCTACAATGAGCAGTTCTTC.

The chain joins TRBV5-6 to TRBJ2-5; TRBD2 aligns across 11 bases. The V gene's germline CDR1 is SGHDT and CDR2 YYEEEE. This CDR3 contains 16 residues. The V and J ends lost 4 bases and 1 base, in that order; junction bases with no gene match: 6. The CDR3, as DNA: TGTGCCAGCAGCAGATTAGGGACTAGCGGCCAAGAGACCCAGTACTTC. It translates to CASSRLGTSGQETQYF.

Remarks on this clone: This CDR3 is also generated by other DNA sequences in the sample. The chain links TRBV7-2 to TRBJ2-3; D is possibly TRBD2 (6 bases). The germline V and J ends were trimmed by 2 bases and 3 bases, with 12 bases remaining between them. CDR1 is SGHTA and CDR2 is FQGNSA in the germline V gene. The CDR3 length is 15 residues. The CDR3 coding sequence is TGTGCCAGCAGCTTACTCGGGAGTTCTACAGATACGCAGTATTTT. It translates to CASSLLGSSTDTQYF.

This clone was recorded once. The chain has TRBV7-9 and TRBJ2-3; D unresolved. Germline values: CDR1 SEHNR, CDR2 FQNEAQ (reference sequence). With 5 bases removed from V and 1 base from J, the gap between germline ends came to 19 bases. This CDR3 contains 17 residues. The CDR3 DNA reads TGTGCCAGCAGCCCAAATAATGTGGGTAAGGGCACAGATACGCAGTATTTT. Translation: CASSPNNVGKGTDTQYF.

This chain connects TRBV7-8 to TRBJ2-6; D unclear. The CDR3 spans 13 residues. CDR1 and CDR2 from the germline V gene are SGHVS and FQNEAQ. V lost 4 bases, J lost 4 bases, and 5 bases lay in between. In DNA, the CDR3 is TGTGCCAGCAGCTCAAGGGGGGCCAACGTCCTGACTTTC. Translation: CASSSRGANVLTF.

The CDR3, as DNA: TGTGCCAGCAGAGGGGGCCTGGGAGACACCGGGGAGCTGTTTTTT. Translating gives CASRGGLGDTGELFF. The chain recombines TRBV28 with TRBJ2-2, with 7 bases that match TRBD1. The CDR3 loop spans 15 amino acids. V dropped 6 bases and J dropped 3; count of bases not matched to a gene: 7. CDR1 is MDHEN, CDR2 SYDVKM, per germline.

Only one count was recorded for this clone. The V call is TRBV11-1, the J call TRBJ2-7, with D uncertain. The CDR3 loop spans 14 amino acids. Trimming took off 2 bases at V and 6 bases at J, with 14 bases between the two ends. The germline V gene has CDR1 SGHAT and CDR2 FQDESV (reference sequence). The CDR3 spells CASSLFPSALEQYF. DNA of the CDR3: TGTGCCAGCAGCTTATTTCCGTCCGCCCTCGAGCAGTACTTC.

In this sample, this clone turned up once. The rearrangement links TRBV19 to TRBJ1-2; D possibly corresponds to TRBD1 (5 bases). The CDR3 sequence is 16 residues long. Per the germline V gene, CDR1 is LNHDA and CDR2 is SQIVND (reference sequence). V dropped 0 bases and J dropped 4 bases, with 15 bases sitting between them. The CDR3 here is CASSIDMGVPAYGYTF. CDR3 DNA: TGTGCCAGTAGTATAGACATGGGGGTCCCGGCCTATGGCTACACCTTC.

The V call is TRBV2, the J call TRBJ2-5, with 8 bases matching TRBD2. The J segment lost 5 bases and the V segment lost 6 bases, leaving 5 bases of the junction unmatched. Germline assignment: CDR1 SNHLY and CDR2 FYNNEI. The CDR3 consists of 13 residues. CDR3 region: CASSPGLGETQYF. The CDR3 bases are TGTGCCAGCAGCCCGGGACTAGGGGAGACCCAGTACTTC.

The chain joins TRBV27 to TRBJ2-7; 7 bases map to TRBD2. Germline lookup yields CDR1 MNHEY and CDR2 SMNVEV (reference sequence). Losses at the gene ends were 3 bases for V and 9 bases for J; bases not matched to a gene: 11. The length of the CDR3 is 14 residues. The CDR3 nucleotides read TGTGCCAGCAGTTTGGGCCTAGCGGCCGTAAGGCAGTACTTC. This sequence encodes CASSLGLAAVRQYF.

This chain links TRBV9 with TRBJ2-7; 8 positions match TRBD2. Germline V CDR1 and CDR2: SGDLS, YYNGEE. CDR3 length: 13 residues. The V and J ends lost 0 bases and 7 bases, in that order; junction bases with no gene match: 3. The CDR3 region is CASSVAGGGEQYF. CDR3 in DNA: TGTGCCAGCAGCGTAGCAGGCGGGGGGGAGCAGTACTTC.

J is TRBJ2-1 and V is TRBV9, with 7 bases fitting TRBD2. With V trimmed by 2 bases and J by 7 bases, 0 bases remained unmatched. This CDR3 region has 12 residues. Germline CDR1 SGDLS, CDR2 YYNGEE. CDR3 sequence: CASSVSGNEQFF. CDR3 bases: TGTGCCAGCAGCGTTAGCGGGAATGAGCAGTTCTTC.